The T cell receptor (beta chain) under discussion was sequenced for a study of shared clonotypes between healthy human individuals. Turning to the study itself: CD8 memory received one plate per donor, CD8 naive two, CD4 memory three and CD4 naive three.

Germline V CDR1 and CDR2: SNHLY, FYNNEI. J gave up 3 bases and V 5 bases, and 6 bases lay outside the gene matches. CDR3 length: 15 residues. Every one of the donors was a Caucasian adult that lived in Nashville, Tennessee. The repertoire was sequenced with immunoSEQ multiplex PCR; TCRdb's copy has only in-frame clones and lacks some. The sample contains fewer than 400,000 clones, around 67% of which appear only once. This clone was detected ten times or more. V is TRBV2 and J is TRBJ1-5; 8 nucleotides agree with TRBD1. The clonotype comes from a man aged 25-45 years in good health. The material sequenced was memory CD4+ T cells sorted from blood. The subset was: CD45RA-negative fraction. The CDR3 nucleotides are TGTGCCAGCAGTCCACGACAGGGGTACAATCAGCCCCAGCATTTT. Amino acid sequence: CASSPRQGYNQPQHF.